The T cell receptor (beta chain) described here comes from a study of Ad26.COV2.S vaccination and SARS-CoV-2 variants. Study-wide points: Total T cell responses, in the TCR breadth and depth analyses, may have been underestimated. Post-vaccination breadth of spike-specific CD8+ and CD4+ T cell responses was reportedly substantial.

Comment on this clone: Its antigen is still unknown.

Method: immunoSEQ multiplex PCR; TCRdb's copy keeps in-frame clones and lacks some. Here the sample spans roughly 400,000 clones, roughly 90% being singletons. The treatment was: 15 to 20 received Ad26.COV2.S at low or high dose, single or two shots; 5 received placebo; per-sample allocation not given. Sampling occurred on day 63 after the first vaccine or placebo injection. An adult donor aged 18-55 years was enrolled in Boston. The CDR3 is 15 residues long. CDR1 and CDR2 (germline): MDHEN, SYDVKM. V lost 5 bases to trimming and J lost 1 base, with 12 bases between them. This receptor was obtained from a person between 18 and 65 years old who received the Ad26.COV2.S COVID-19 vaccine or a placebo. The material was peripheral blood, obtained in a trial of Ad26.COV2.S vaccine versus placebo. This sequence joins TRBV28 and TRBJ1-5; D is unresolved. Here the CDR3 reads CASSPGQTSNQPQHF. The CDR3 bases are TGTGCCAGCAGTCCGGGTCAGACCAGCAATCAGCCCCAGCATTTT.